Given below is one TCR beta chain in context. With 6 bases removed from V and 4 bases from J, the gap between germline ends came to 19 bases. The germline V gene has CDR1 SQVTM and CDR2 ANQGSEA. The CDR3 spans 15 residues. The data originate from a study of blood T cell repertoires in COVID-19. Measured with immunoSEQ multiplex PCR; TCRdb has only the in-frame clones, and not every one. The sample includes tens of thousands of clones, about four fifths of them seen just once. Sequenced sample: peripheral blood. The TCR originated in a man aged 60 to 75 with acute or convalescent COVID-19. The genes are TRBV29-1 and TRBJ1-3; TRBD1 is a possible D gene (6 bases). This chain's CDR3 is CSVRSTGLIGNTIYF. In DNA form, the CDR3 reads TGCAGCGTCCGTTCGACAGGATTAATAGGAAACACCATATATTTT.